This passage covers 9 T cell receptor beta chains from one sample sequenced in a study of blood T cell repertoires in COVID-19. TCRdb's copy holds only in-frame clones and misses some; the assay was immunoSEQ multiplex PCR. The table includes over 250,000 clones, about 89% detected once. Sequencing input: peripheral blood. The origin of the receptors is a man aged 40-49 years who had recovered from COVID-19.

The J gene is TRBJ2-7, the V gene TRBV10-1; perhaps TRBD1 as D (5 bases). The CDR3 covers 14 residues. V shed 3 bases and J shed 0 bases, with 9 bases lying between them. CDR1 is WNHNN and CDR2 is SYGVQD in the germline V gene (reference sequence). The CDR3 loop reads CASSEDRASYEQYF. The CDR3 region has the DNA TGCGCCAGCAGTGAAGACAGAGCCTCCTACGAGCAGTACTTC.

This chain links TRBV19 with TRBJ2-7, with a tentative D call TRBD2 (5 bases). Germline CDR1 reads LNHDA; CDR2 reads SQIVND (reference sequence). CDR3 length: 15 residues. V shed 5 bases and J shed 3 bases, with 17 bases lying between them. CDR3 bases: TGTGCCAGTAGTCTTACGGTACGAGGAGGCTACGAGCAGTACTTC. Protein product: CASSLTVRGGYEQYF.

The chain joins TRBV7-2 to TRBJ2-7, with TRBD2 as a possible D gene (6 bases). The CDR3 loop spans 14 amino acids. V lost 1 base, J lost 7 bases, and 14 bases lay in between. CDR1 and CDR2 from the germline V gene are SGHTA and FQGNSA. CDR3 sequence: CASSLVVTAGEQYF. The CDR3 nucleotides are TGTGCCAGCAGCTTAGTTGTCACTGCGGGGGAGCAGTACTTC.

This sequence joins TRBV9 and TRBJ2-2; 9 bases match TRBD1. This CDR3 spans 16 amino acids. V was clipped by 0 bases and J by 8 bases; unmatched bases: 8. CDR1 is SGDLS and CDR2 is YYNGEE in the germline V gene. CDR3 in DNA: TGTGCCAGCAGCGTAGAACAGGGGGCTTTGTCAGGGGAGCTGTTTTTT. Protein product: CASSVEQGALSGELFF.

CDR3 DNA sequence: TGTGCCAGCAGCTTAAGGGGCCCTGAAGCTTTCTTT. It specifies CASSLRGPEAFF. The V gene is TRBV7-2, the J gene TRBJ1-1; possible D gene TRBD1, 5 bases. Trimming removed 2 bases from V and 6 bases from J, with 7 bases in between. The CDR3 is 12 residues long. CDR1 and CDR2 from the germline V gene are SGHTA and FQGNSA.

With respect to this clone: At one end, the junction sequence differs from germline, possibly due to a read error. The rearrangement joins TRBV6-2 or TRBV6-3 to TRBJ2-4; 8 positions agree with TRBD2. The CDR3 covers 18 residues. Germline V gives CDR1 MNHEY, CDR2 SVGEGT. The CDR3: CASSYPYRGGPTKNVQYF. In DNA, the CDR3 is TGTGCCAGCAGTTACCCGTATCGGGGGGGCCCTACAAAAAACGTTCAGTACTTC.

The gene calls are TRBV3-1 (or the pseudogene TRBV3-2) and TRBJ2-3; tentatively, D is TRBD2 (7 bases). CDR3 length: 15 residues. Trimming took off 1 base at V and 5 bases at J, with 13 bases between the two ends. From germline, CDR1 is LGHDT and CDR2 YNNKEL (reference sequence). This CDR3 is CASSQGGGQVDTQYF. The CDR3 coding sequence is TGTGCCAGCAGCCAAGGGGGGGGGCAGGTAGATACGCAGTATTTT.

The J gene is TRBJ2-1, the V gene TRBV7-2; D is uncertain. The germline gives CDR1 SGHTA, CDR2 FQGNSA. CDR3 length equals 15 residues. V lost 5 bases and J lost 0, with 11 bases in between. The CDR3 DNA reads TGTGCCAGCAGCCAAACGGGTAGCTCCTACAATGAGCAGTTCTTC. It specifies CASSQTGSSYNEQFF.

The V gene is TRBV5-5, the J gene TRBJ1-5; 8 bases agree with TRBD1. Losses at the gene ends were 2 bases for V and 7 bases for J; bases not matched to a gene: 5. In germline, CDR1 is SGHKS, CDR2 YYEKEE (reference sequence). CDR3 length: 14 residues. The CDR3 bases are TGTGCCAGCAGCTTCGGACAGGGTGGGCAGCCCCAGCATTTT. Protein product: CASSFGQGGQPQHF.